In its sample, the clone carrying this T cell receptor (beta chain) was seen many times. From the reads, TCRdb called clonotypes with MiXCR, one entry per CDR3 protein. The sample holds approximately 53,000 distinct CDR3 sequences, less than 9.5% seen once. The CDR3 has 15 residues. Germline V lookup: CDR1 PRHDT, CDR2 FYEKMQ (reference sequence). V was trimmed by 5 bases and J by 0 bases, leaving 11 bases between them. The data were taken from a study of patients with pleural tuberculosis. The sequence derives from a human donor with pleural tuberculosis. The V call is TRBV13, the J call TRBJ1-5; D uncertain. The CDR3 sequence: CASSPLFSSNQPQHF. For the CDR3, the DNA is TGTGCCAGCAGCCCTTTGTTCTCTAGCAATCAGCCCCAGCATTTT.